The 19 T cell receptor beta chains in this list originate from one sample, sequenced in a study of blood T cell repertoires in COVID-19. Assay used: immunoSEQ multiplex PCR; TCRdb lists only in-frame clones, some missing. The sample has about 490,000 clones, approximately 83% seen once. The sequencing input was peripheral blood. These receptors all stem from a human donor in a cohort sampled during active COVID-19.

As regards this clone: The germline gene is not matched at one end of the junction; a read error may be the cause. The chain joins TRBV9 to TRBJ2-5, with D perhaps TRBD1 (6 bases). The germline V gene has CDR1 SGDLS and CDR2 YYNGEE. This CDR3 region has 9 residues. The CDR3 nucleotides read TGTGCCAGCAGCGTAGCAGGGGACTTC. As protein: CASSVAGDF.

The V call is TRBV10-3, the J call TRBJ2-3; D gene ambiguous. The germline CDR1 and CDR2 sequences are ENHRY and SYGVKD. The CDR3 length is 13 residues. The V end lost 2 bases, the J end lost 6 bases, and 9 bases lay between the germline ends. The CDR3 reads CAISEDFPDTQYF. CDR3 DNA sequence: TGTGCCATCAGTGAGGACTTCCCGGATACGCAGTATTTT.

V is TRBV7-3 and J is TRBJ1-1; D call uncertain. Germline V lookup: CDR1 SGHTA, CDR2 FQGTGA. V was shortened by 0 bases and J by 2 bases, with 13 bases between the two germline ends. CDR3 length equals 16 residues. The CDR3, as DNA: TGTGCCAGCAGCTTAACGGCCCAGGTTTTTAACACTGAAGCTTTCTTT. Its protein is CASSLTAQVFNTEAFF.

Comment on this clone: Other DNA sequences within the sample encode an identical CDR3. The chain has TRBV27 and TRBJ2-7, with TRBD1 matching 11 bases. Germline CDR1 MNHEY, CDR2 SMNVEV (reference sequence). CDR3 length: 15 amino acids. The V gene end was trimmed by 4 bases and the J gene end by 4 bases; junction bases not matched to a gene: 6. Here the CDR3 DNA reads TGTGCCAGCAGTTCTCCCGGACAGGGGGCTTACGAGCAGTACTTC. This codes for CASSSPGQGAYEQYF.

This rearrangement joins TRBV4-3 to TRBJ2-2; TRBD2 aligns across 7 bases. The CDR3 loop spans 18 amino acids. Germline V gene data show CDR1 as LGHNA and CDR2 as YSLEER. J was trimmed by 6 bases and V by 1 base; bases with no gene match: 14. CDR3 in amino acids: CASSQVELAGDWAGELFF. In nucleotides, the CDR3 is TGCGCCAGCAGCCAAGTGGAGCTCGCGGGAGATTGGGCCGGGGAGCTGTTTTTT.

The chain joins TRBV5-4 to TRBJ1-2; 7 bases agree with TRBD1. The germline V gene has CDR1 SGHNT and CDR2 YYREEE (reference sequence). V shed 2 bases, J shed 2 bases, and the junction held 3 bases outside the gene matches. There are 14 residues in the CDR3. DNA for the CDR3: TGTGCCAGCAGCTTCCGGGGACAGAACTATGGCTACACCTTC. Translating gives CASSFRGQNYGYTF.

The chain carries TRBV6-5 and TRBJ2-3; D is possibly TRBD2 (6 bases). The V gene's germline CDR1 is MNHEY and CDR2 SVGAGI. This CDR3 comprises 13 residues. Deletions cut 10 bases from V and 0 bases from J, with 11 bases between. CDR3 coding DNA: TGTGCCACTCGGGAGCCTAGCACAGATACGCAGTATTTT. Protein: CATREPSTDTQYF.

This clone was counted once. This chain uses TRBV6-1 with TRBJ2-2; D is unresolved. This CDR3 has 13 residues. Germline CDR1 and CDR2: MNHNS and SASEGT. Trimming stripped 2 bases from V and 7 bases from J, with 8 bases between. CDR3 DNA: TGTGCCAGCAGTGAACTAGGTATCGGGGAGCTGTTTTTT. Protein sequence: CASSELGIGELFF.

The rearrangement joins TRBV4-1 to TRBJ2-1; 7 positions match TRBD2. Germline CDR1 reads MGHRA; CDR2 reads YSYEKL. The CDR3 length is 19 residues. The V gene end was trimmed by 1 base and the J gene end by 7 bases; junction bases not matched to a gene: 19. CDR3 in amino acids: CASSQARARYLAEGNEQFF. The DNA of the CDR3 is TGCGCCAGCAGCCAAGCTAGGGCCCGATATCTAGCGGAAGGGAATGAGCAGTTCTTC.

This chain links TRBV28 with TRBJ1-1; 11 bases fit TRBD1. Germline loops: CDR1 MDHEN, CDR2 SYDVKM. V shed 6 bases, J shed 4 bases, and the junction held 10 bases outside the gene matches. The CDR3 has 16 amino acids. This CDR3 is CASSLPGTGGVTEAFF. CDR3 nucleotide sequence: TGTGCCAGCAGCCTACCCGGGACAGGGGGGGTCACTGAAGCTTTCTTT.

The gene calls are TRBV6-5 and TRBJ1-3, with TRBD1 identical over 7 bases. The ends lost 6 bases at V and 2 bases at J; junction bases unmatched: 4. CDR1 and CDR2 (germline): MNHEY, SVGAGI. The CDR3 covers 14 residues. The CDR3 sequence is CASSSGTAGNTIYF. CDR3 DNA: TGTGCCAGCAGCTCCGGGACAGCTGGAAACACCATATATTTT.

The chain couples TRBV3-1 (or the pseudogene TRBV3-2) to TRBJ2-6; 7 bases match TRBD2. Germline V lookup: CDR1 LGHDT, CDR2 YNNKEL (reference sequence). This CDR3 comprises 15 residues. The V gene end was trimmed by 1 base and the J gene end by 7 bases; junction bases not matched to a gene: 4. DNA for the CDR3: TGTGCCAGCAGCCAAGCGCCAGCGGGAGCCAACGTCCTGACTTTC. This translates into CASSQAPAGANVLTF.

V usage is TRBV7-3 and J usage is TRBJ2-5; a weak D match, TRBD1 (6 bases). The germline V gene has CDR1 SGHTA and CDR2 FQGTGA. Trimming stripped 4 bases from V and 0 bases from J, with 15 bases between. CDR3 length equals 16 residues. CDR3 sequence reads: CASSSLTGPYQETQYF. As DNA, the CDR3 is TGTGCCAGCAGCTCATTGACAGGTCCTTACCAAGAGACCCAGTACTTC.

The chain couples TRBV28 to TRBJ1-1; D remains unclear. V gave up 3 bases and J gave up 9 bases, with 17 bases separating them. The CDR3 has 14 amino acids. Germline loops: CDR1 MDHEN, CDR2 SYDVKM. CDR3 bases: TGTGCCAGCAGTTTCTCATTGAGTACCGGGAAAGCTTTCTTT. It encodes CASSFSLSTGKAFF. The entire variable domain, with the rest obtained from reference TRBV28 and TRBJ1-1, is as follows: DVKVTQSSRYLVKRTGEKVFLECVQDMDHENMFWYRQDPGLGLRLIYFSYDVKMKEKGDIPEGYSVSREKKERFSLILESASTNQTSMYLCASSFSLSTGKAFFGQGTRLTVV.

This clone was found a few times. This chain uses TRBV5-6 with TRBJ2-3, with TRBD2 identical over 12 bases. Germline V gives CDR1 SGHDT, CDR2 YYEEEE. The CDR3 consists of 16 residues. V lost 3 bases to trimming and J lost 7 bases; unmatched junction nucleotides: 9. Here the CDR3 reads CASSSGTSGLAHTQYF. The CDR3 nucleotides are TGTGCCAGCAGCTCGGGGACTAGCGGGCTAGCCCATACGCAGTATTTT.

The rearrangement uses TRBV6-5 and TRBJ2-3, with D possibly TRBD2 on 5 matching bases. The germline V and J ends were trimmed by 7 bases and 6 bases, with 14 bases remaining between them. Germline-derived CDR1 and CDR2 are MNHEY and SVGAGI. This CDR3 is 13 amino acids long. In DNA form, the CDR3 reads TGTGCCAGCACGCCCGAGGGCAGGGATACGCAGTATTTT. Its protein is CASTPEGRDTQYF.

The chain uses TRBV4-1 and TRBJ2-1; TRBD2 matches at 12 bases. Trimming took 0 bases from V and 14 from J; bases not matched to a gene: 14. Germline CDR1 is MGHRA and CDR2 is YSYEKL. The CDR3 contains 17 residues. CDR3: CASSQESWLAGGRSEFF. In nucleotides, the CDR3 is TGCGCCAGCAGCCAAGAATCTTGGCTAGCGGGAGGGCGTTCGGAGTTCTTC.

With respect to this clone: Other DNA sequences in the sample encode the same CDR3. The rearrangement uses TRBV24-1 and TRBJ2-3; 12 bases fit TRBD2. In germline, CDR1 is KGHDR, CDR2 SFDVKD. The CDR3 has 15 residues. J was trimmed by 3 bases and V by 6 bases; bases with no gene match: 3. CDR3 sequence (DNA): TGTGCCACCAGTACCGGACTAGCGGGAACAGATACGCAGTATTTT. Amino acid sequence: CATSTGLAGTDTQYF.

The rearrangement uses TRBV6-6 and TRBJ2-7; TRBD1 is a possible D gene (6 bases). Germline V gives CDR1 MNHNY, CDR2 SVGAGI (reference sequence). The CDR3 extends over 14 amino acids. Deletions cut 4 bases from V and 3 bases from J, with 13 bases between. The CDR3 is CASSSGQGFYEQYF. In nucleotides, the CDR3 is TGTGCCAGCAGTTCCGGCCAGGGGTTCTACGAGCAGTACTTC.